This paragraph covers one T cell receptor beta chain sequence. What it recognizes is unknown. The data were obtained in a study of T cell responses to AZD1222 COVID-19 vaccine. Findings of the study overall: Most donors were white British and more were female, and clonal diversity was possibly underestimated. Scientists sampled the repertoires only once the peak T cell response had passed. The CD4 TCRs associated with vaccination extended across spike and predominated at 160-218 and 743-854.

Sequenced by immunoSEQ multiplex PCR; TCRdb stores in-frame clones only, minus some. The sample shows about 150,000 clones, 80% to 90% of them seen only once. The sample consisted of peripheral blood, taken on day 0 of MenACWY control vaccination. This sequence originates from an adult in good health.

The CDR3 here is CASSQTQDYGYTF. CDR3 nucleotides: TGCGCCAGCAGCCAGACACAGGACTATGGCTACACCTTC. J is TRBJ1-2 and V is TRBV4-1; D might be TRBD1 (5 bases). There are 13 residues in the CDR3. Trimming removed 3 bases from V and 3 bases from J, with 8 bases in between. Per germline, CDR1 MGHRA and CDR2 YSYEKL.